The source of this TCR beta chain is a study of T cell repertoires in cytomegalovirus infection. The overall study: HLA-C-restricted CMV epitopes, recently identified, and well-studied HLA-B-restricted ones were used by the study. TCR beta signatures that were public indicated CMV infection and matching HLA type. Whole-study findings and limits: Carriers of CMV and the relevant HLA type were discriminated by public TCR beta frequency. HLA-C-restricted TCR beta clonotypes specific for CMV led the ex vivo response.

The ends lost 5 bases at V and 6 bases at J; junction bases unmatched: 10. The V gene's germline CDR1 is SEHNR and CDR2 FQNEAQ (reference sequence). The CDR3 consists of 15 residues. This clonotype was observed a handful of times. Its cognate antigen is unknown. A single record per CDR3 protein comes from TCRdb applying MiXCR to the reads. The sample yields tens of thousands of distinct CDR3 sequences, around half seen once. Here the sequenced sample was CD8+ T cells from cultured PBMCs, taken from culture after CMV antigen stimulation. The chain combines TRBV7-9 with TRBJ2-1, with 7 bases that match TRBD1. This sequence was found in a human donor in good health (CMV status not recorded). Some clones in this sample may be carry-over from other donors' samples. Here the CDR3 DNA reads TGTGCCAGCAGCCAGGACAGGTTTGGGAGCAATGAGCAGTTCTTC. It encodes CASSQDRFGSNEQFF.